The rows below give T cell receptor beta chains drawn from one sample of a study of shared clonotypes between healthy human individuals. Sequenced by immunoSEQ multiplex PCR; TCRdb stores in-frame clones only, minus some. The sample has 550,000 to 800,000 clones, less than 95% seen once. Sequencing was performed on memory CD8+ T cells from PBMCs. Receptors originate from a man aged 18 to 35 in good health. Some clones in this sample may be carry-over from other donors' samples. Each CDR3 is given with its conserved first and last residue. Each record gives: CDR3 DNA, CDR3 protein, D gene, V gene, clone size, J gene. D genes are given only for firm matches. Only part of the rows carry a size: once, few, many, or a class if the clone is expanded.

CDR3 DNA: TGCAGCGTGGGAACTCAGGGATTGGGTTCGCTACCCTACAATGAGCAGTTCTTC
CDR3 protein: CSVGTQGLGSLPYNEQFF
D gene: NA
V gene: TRBV29-1
clone size: NA
J gene: TRBJ2-1

CDR3 DNA: TGTGCCAGCAGAAAAGTGGACAGAAGCAATCAGCCCCAGCATTTT
CDR3 protein: CASRKVDRSNQPQHF
D gene: NA
V gene: TRBV21-1
clone size: once
J gene: TRBJ1-5

CDR3 DNA: TGTGCCAGTAGTCCCGAAGGCGGGAAAGACTATGGCTACACCTTC
CDR3 protein: CASSPEGGKDYGYTF
D gene: NA
V gene: TRBV19
clone size: once
J gene: TRBJ1-2

CDR3 DNA: TGTGCCACCAGCAGTGACCGGGGCCCCATTGAGACCCAGTACTTC
CDR3 protein: CATSSDRGPIETQYF
D gene: NA
V gene: TRBV15
clone size: NA
J gene: TRBJ2-5

CDR3 DNA: TGCGCCAGCAGCCAAGATATTAGGCAGGGGGCCTTCCCCACGAGCACAGATACGCAGTATTTT
CDR3 protein: CASSQDIRQGAFPTSTDTQYF
D gene: TRBD1
V gene: TRBV4-3
clone size: NA
J gene: TRBJ2-3

CDR3 DNA: TGTGCCAGCAGCCCCCAGGGAGGACCCGGGGACGAGCAGTACTTC
CDR3 protein: CASSPQGGPGDEQYF
D gene: NA
V gene: TRBV7-6
clone size: NA
J gene: TRBJ2-7

CDR3 DNA: TGTGCCAGCAGTTTAGCGGGAGGCACAGATACGCAGTATTTT
CDR3 protein: CASSLAGGTDTQYF
D gene: TRBD2
V gene: TRBV28
clone size: once
J gene: TRBJ2-3

CDR3 DNA: TGTGCCAGTATCCCATCAGGGGGGATGAGCTCCTACAATGAGCAGTTCTTC
CDR3 protein: CASIPSGGMSSYNEQFF
D gene: NA
V gene: TRBV19
clone size: NA
J gene: TRBJ2-1

CDR3 DNA: TGTGCCAGCAGCGGGGGCAATCAGCCCCAGCATTTT
CDR3 protein: CASSGGNQPQHF
D gene: NA
V gene: TRBV16
clone size: NA
J gene: TRBJ1-5

CDR3 DNA: TGTGCCAGCAGCCAAACCGTTACGGGGCCCCAGCATTTT
CDR3 protein: CASSQTVTGPQHF
D gene: NA
V gene: TRBV14
clone size: NA
J gene: TRBJ1-5

CDR3 DNA: TGTGCCAGCAGCTCGAACAGGGGTTCCAATGAGCAGTTCTTC
CDR3 protein: CASSSNRGSNEQFF
D gene: TRBD1
V gene: TRBV13
clone size: NA
J gene: TRBJ2-1

CDR3 DNA: TGTGCCAGCAGTTTTCTGGGCAATCAGCCCCAGCATTTT
CDR3 protein: CASSFLGNQPQHF
D gene: NA
V gene: TRBV27
clone size: NA
J gene: TRBJ1-5

CDR3 DNA: TGCGCCAGCAGCACGGGACTAGCGGTTTCCTACGAGCAGTACTTC
CDR3 protein: CASSTGLAVSYEQYF
D gene: TRBD2
V gene: TRBV5-1
clone size: NA
J gene: TRBJ2-7

CDR3 DNA: TGTGCCAGCAGTTACTCGGGTAATAGCAATCAGCCCCAGCATTTT
CDR3 protein: CASSYSGNSNQPQHF
D gene: NA
V gene: TRBV6-6
clone size: NA
J gene: TRBJ1-5

CDR3 DNA: TGCGCCAGCAGTGAACACGCCAGACTAGCGGAGAAGGCAACACCAAGCCATGAGCAGTTCTTC
CDR3 protein: CASSEHARLAEKATPSHEQFF
D gene: TRBD2
V gene: TRBV10-1
clone size: NA
J gene: TRBJ2-1

CDR3 DNA: TGTGCCATCAGTGTAACCCAGGGTATAGCAACTAATGAAAAACTGTTTTTT
CDR3 protein: CAISVTQGIATNEKLFF
D gene: NA
V gene: TRBV10-3
clone size: NA
J gene: TRBJ1-4

CDR3 DNA: TGTGCCAGCAGTTTATACCGGACAGCGGGACGTACCTACGAGCAGTACTTC
CDR3 protein: CASSLYRTAGRTYEQYF
D gene: NA
V gene: TRBV28
clone size: NA
J gene: TRBJ2-7

CDR3 DNA: TGTGCCACGGGGTTAGGGGCGGGTGAGCAGTTCTTC
CDR3 protein: CATGLGAGEQFF
D gene: NA
V gene: TRBV2
clone size: NA
J gene: TRBJ2-1

CDR3 DNA: TGTGCCAGCAGCGCGACTAGCGGGAGATGGGAGCAGTACTTC
CDR3 protein: CASSATSGRWEQYF
D gene: TRBD2
V gene: TRBV7-9
clone size: NA
J gene: TRBJ2-7

CDR3 DNA: TGCAGCGTTGGATCGGCGGCTAAAGGCCCCTACGAGCAGTACTTC
CDR3 protein: CSVGSAAKGPYEQYF
D gene: NA
V gene: TRBV29-1
clone size: few
J gene: TRBJ2-7

CDR3 DNA: TGTGCCAGCAGCTTAGATCTAGGATCCTACAATGAGCAGTTCTTC
CDR3 protein: CASSLDLGSYNEQFF
D gene: NA
V gene: TRBV7-2
clone size: once
J gene: TRBJ2-1

CDR3 DNA: TGTGCCAGCAGCGCGAGGACAGGGGGCACCCCTAGGAGCTCCTACGAGCAGTACTTC
CDR3 protein: CASSARTGGTPRSSYEQYF
D gene: TRBD1
V gene: TRBV5-5
clone size: NA
J gene: TRBJ2-7

CDR3 DNA: TGTGCCAGCAGTTTCCAGGGGGACAGTATCGGCACAGATACGCAGTATTTT
CDR3 protein: CASSFQGDSIGTDTQYF
D gene: TRBD1
V gene: TRBV27
clone size: NA
J gene: TRBJ2-3

CDR3 DNA: TGTGCCAGCTCACCATCCTTCCGGTCAAGTTCTGGAAACACCATATATTTT
CDR3 protein: CASSPSFRSSSGNTIYF
D gene: NA
V gene: TRBV18
clone size: few
J gene: TRBJ1-3

CDR3 DNA: TGTGCCATCAGTGAGTCGACCTGGGGGATCCTCTACGAGCAGTACTTC
CDR3 protein: CAISESTWGILYEQYF
D gene: NA
V gene: TRBV10-3
clone size: NA
J gene: TRBJ2-7

CDR3 DNA: TGTGCCAGCAGTCCCGGCGCAGGGGGTAGGAAGACCCAGTACTTC
CDR3 protein: CASSPGAGGRKTQYF
D gene: TRBD1
V gene: TRBV6-6
clone size: NA
J gene: TRBJ2-5

CDR3 DNA: TGTGCCAGTAGTATCCCGCCGGCCGGGGAAATCACAGATACGCAGTATTTT
CDR3 protein: CASSIPPAGEITDTQYF
D gene: NA
V gene: TRBV19
clone size: once
J gene: TRBJ2-3

CDR3 DNA: TGCGCCAGCAGGGCGGGGCCTCGTTACAATGAGCAGTTCTTC
CDR3 protein: CASRAGPRYNEQFF
D gene: NA
V gene: TRBV10-2
clone size: NA
J gene: TRBJ2-1

CDR3 DNA: TGTGCCAGCAAGGCGATAAGAAACACTGAAGCTTTCTTT
CDR3 protein: CASKAIRNTEAFF
D gene: NA
V gene: TRBV6-5
clone size: few
J gene: TRBJ1-1

CDR3 DNA: TGTGCCAGCAGCCCCTACGGACAGGGGGAGAACACCGGGGAGCTGTTTTTT
CDR3 protein: CASSPYGQGENTGELFF
D gene: TRBD1
V gene: TRBV9
clone size: NA
J gene: TRBJ2-2

CDR3 DNA: TGCGCCAGCAGTGATTCGGGGACCACCGGGGAGCTGTTTTTT
CDR3 protein: CASSDSGTTGELFF
D gene: NA
V gene: TRBV10-2
clone size: NA
J gene: TRBJ2-2

CDR3 DNA: TGCGCCAGCAGCCCAGGACGCAGAAATGAAAAACTGTTTTTT
CDR3 protein: CASSPGRRNEKLFF
D gene: NA
V gene: TRBV5-1
clone size: NA
J gene: TRBJ1-4

CDR3 DNA: TGTGCCAGCACCAAAAGGGGAACTAATGAAAAACTGTTTTTT
CDR3 protein: CASTKRGTNEKLFF
D gene: NA
V gene: TRBV7-9
clone size: NA
J gene: TRBJ1-4

CDR3 DNA: TGTGCCAGCAGCTTGAAATTGGATTGGAGGGGCTACACCTTC
CDR3 protein: CASSLKLDWRGYTF
D gene: NA
V gene: TRBV5-6
clone size: NA
J gene: TRBJ1-2

CDR3 DNA: TGTGCCACCGCCCCCGATTCGAACACTGAAGCTTTCTTT
CDR3 protein: CATAPDSNTEAFF
D gene: NA
V gene: TRBV15
clone size: NA
J gene: TRBJ1-1

CDR3 DNA: TGCAGCGTTGAGGCGACAGGGAGGGTCACCGGGGAGCTGTTTTTT
CDR3 protein: CSVEATGRVTGELFF
D gene: NA
V gene: TRBV29-1
clone size: NA
J gene: TRBJ2-2

CDR3 DNA: TGTGCCTGGAGTGTACTTATGGGGGCCTCCTACGAGCAGTACTTC
CDR3 protein: CAWSVLMGASYEQYF
D gene: NA
V gene: TRBV30
clone size: NA
J gene: TRBJ2-7

CDR3 DNA: TGTGCCACCAGCGCCCGGGACCCTCTCTGGGATACGCAGTATTTT
CDR3 protein: CATSARDPLWDTQYF
D gene: NA
V gene: TRBV15
clone size: NA
J gene: TRBJ2-3

CDR3 DNA: TGTGCCAGCCAGGAGACCCAGTACTTC
CDR3 protein: CASQETQYF
D gene: NA
V gene: TRBV6-1
clone size: NA
J gene: TRBJ2-5

CDR3 DNA: TGCGCCAGCAGCTTGGACACCTCCTACGAGCAGTACTTC
CDR3 protein: CASSLDTSYEQYF
D gene: NA
V gene: TRBV5-1
clone size: NA
J gene: TRBJ2-7

CDR3 DNA: TGTGCCTTAGACAGGGGGCACTACGAGCAGTACTTC
CDR3 protein: CALDRGHYEQYF
D gene: TRBD1
V gene: TRBV30
clone size: NA
J gene: TRBJ2-7

CDR3 DNA: TGTGCCAGTACAAATGCAGGTCTAAACACTGAAGCTTTCTTT
CDR3 protein: CASTNAGLNTEAFF
D gene: NA
V gene: TRBV6-5
clone size: NA
J gene: TRBJ1-1

CDR3 DNA: TGTGCCATCAGTGTCCTAGCGGGAGGACCCAATGAGCAGTTCTTC
CDR3 protein: CAISVLAGGPNEQFF
D gene: TRBD2
V gene: TRBV10-3
clone size: NA
J gene: TRBJ2-1

CDR3 DNA: TGCAGCGTTGAAGACCCCTTGAAAGGGGACCACGAGCAGTACTTC
CDR3 protein: CSVEDPLKGDHEQYF
D gene: NA
V gene: TRBV29-1
clone size: NA
J gene: TRBJ2-7

CDR3 DNA: TGTGCCAGCAGCGTAGATGGGACTAGCGTGAAAAACATTCAGTACTTC
CDR3 protein: CASSVDGTSVKNIQYF
D gene: TRBD2
V gene: TRBV9
clone size: NA
J gene: TRBJ2-4

CDR3 DNA: TGTGCCAGCAGTGAAGAGGGTATTGAAGCTTTCTTT
CDR3 protein: CASSEEGIEAFF
D gene: NA
V gene: TRBV2
clone size: once
J gene: TRBJ1-1

CDR3 DNA: TGTGCCAGCAGTTACTTTACGCGGACAGGCAATTCACCCCTCCACTTT
CDR3 protein: CASSYFTRTGNSPLHF
D gene: TRBD1
V gene: TRBV6-5
clone size: once
J gene: TRBJ1-6